This is a list of T cell receptor beta chains from one sample in a study of blood T cell repertoires in COVID-19. Profiling relied on immunoSEQ multiplex PCR, and the TCRdb table lists in-frame clones only, not all of them. The sample lists more than 350,000 clones, 75% to 90% seen once, with approximately 1% in the top ten. The specimen sequenced was PBMCs or T cells enriched from blood (not recorded which). These TCRs come from a man aged 18 to 30 who had recovered from COVID-19. CDR3s include the opening cysteine and the closing phenylalanine or tryptophan. Fields, in order: D gene, clone size, CDR3 length, V gene, J gene, CDR3 DNA, CDR3 protein. A D gene is named only where the DNA matches it firmly. Clone size is shown for a subset of rows, as once, few, many or a class of expanded clone.

D: NA
size: NA
length: 14
V: TRBV7-2
J: TRBJ1-4
DNA: TGTGCCAGCAGCTTCACAGAGTTCCATGAAAAACTGTTTTTT
CDR3: CASSFTEFHEKLFF

D: TRBD1
size: NA
length: 15
V: TRBV5-4
J: TRBJ2-6
DNA: TGTGCCAGCGAACAGGGGTATTCTGGGGCCAACGTCCTGACTTTC
CDR3: CASEQGYSGANVLTF

D: NA
size: once
length: 11
V: TRBV10-2
J: TRBJ1-2
DNA: TGCGCCAGCAGTCCGGGGGATGGCTACACCTTC
CDR3: CASSPGDGYTF

D: TRBD1
size: NA
length: 17
V: TRBV30
J: TRBJ1-6
DNA: TGTGCCTGGAGTCAACAGGGGGGGTCCAGACGGGGCTCACCCCTCCACTTT
CDR3: CAWSQQGGSRRGSPLHF

D: TRBD2
size: NA
length: 14
V: TRBV2
J: TRBJ2-3
DNA: TGTGCCAGCAGTTTTAGCGGGGGGGCAGATACGCAGTATTTT
CDR3: CASSFSGGADTQYF

D: TRBD1
size: NA
length: 14
V: TRBV7-2
J: TRBJ2-1
DNA: TGTGCCAGCAGCTACCAAACCCAGGGGGCTGAGCAGTTCTTC
CDR3: CASSYQTQGAEQFF

D: NA
size: NA
length: 13
V: TRBV12-3/TRBV12-4
J: TRBJ2-5
DNA: TGTGCCAGCAGTCGGGACTCACAAGAGACCCAGTACTTC
CDR3: CASSRDSQETQYF

D: NA
size: NA
length: 16
V: TRBV3-1/TRBV3-2
J: TRBJ2-3
DNA: TGTGCCAGCAGCCACCCGGTAGGCGGGTCCACAGATACGCAGTATTTT
CDR3: CASSHPVGGSTDTQYF

D: NA
size: NA
length: 16
V: TRBV28
J: TRBJ1-1
DNA: TGTGCCAGCAGTCTCTCCAACTTCGCACAGCAGGGGAAGGCTTTCTTT
CDR3: CASSLSNFAQQGKAFF

D: NA
size: NA
length: 14
V: TRBV7-9
J: TRBJ2-1
DNA: TGTGCCAGCAGCTTAGAATTCCACGGGACTTTGCAGTTCTTC
CDR3: CASSLEFHGTLQFF

D: NA
size: NA
length: 13
V: TRBV7-3
J: TRBJ2-5
DNA: TGTGCCAGCAGCTTACTCCCCCAAGAGACCCAGTACTTC
CDR3: CASSLLPQETQYF

D: TRBD1
size: NA
length: 16
V: TRBV5-4
J: TRBJ1-3
DNA: TGTGCCAGCAGCTTGGCGACAGGGGGCGCTGGAAACACCATATATTTT
CDR3: CASSLATGGAGNTIYF

D: NA
size: NA
length: 17
V: TRBV5-4
J: TRBJ1-2
DNA: TGTGCCAGCAGCTTGGCAGGTAGTGGGCAGCGGTCCTACGGCTACACCTTC
CDR3: CASSLAGSGQRSYGYTF

D: TRBD1
size: NA
length: 15
V: TRBV5-6
J: TRBJ2-7
DNA: TGTGCCAGCAGCTATAGAACAGGGGGAGCCTACGAGCAGTACTTC
CDR3: CASSYRTGGAYEQYF

D: TRBD2
size: NA
length: 15
V: TRBV7-3
J: TRBJ2-1
DNA: TGTGCCAGCAGCTTAGCGGGGGGCCATCACAATGAGCAGTTCTTC
CDR3: CASSLAGGHHNEQFF

D: NA
size: NA
length: 14
V: TRBV5-1
J: TRBJ1-5
DNA: TGCGCCAGCAGCCCGGACGGGGTCAATCAGCCCCAGCATTTT
CDR3: CASSPDGVNQPQHF

D: TRBD1
size: NA
length: 14
V: TRBV25-1
J: TRBJ1-1
DNA: TGTGCCAGCAGTGCGGCCAACAGGGGGGTTGAAGCTTTCTTT
CDR3: CASSAANRGVEAFF

D: TRBD1
size: NA
length: 16
V: TRBV27
J: TRBJ1-6
DNA: TGTGCCAGCCAGTACGGTACGGGGACAGGGAATTCACCCCTCCACTTT
CDR3: CASQYGTGTGNSPLHF

D: NA
size: NA
length: 15
V: TRBV18
J: TRBJ1-6
DNA: TGTGCCAGCTCACCAGCGGGGATTGATAATTCACCCCTCCACTTT
CDR3: CASSPAGIDNSPLHF

D: NA
size: once
length: 11
V: TRBV30
J: TRBJ2-7
DNA: TGTGCCTGGAGTATACTCTACGAGCAGTACTTC
CDR3: CAWSILYEQYF

D: TRBD1
size: NA
length: 13
V: TRBV10-3
J: TRBJ2-7
DNA: TGTGCCATCGGGGGACAGGAGACCTACGAGCAGTACTTC
CDR3: CAIGGQETYEQYF

D: NA
size: once
length: 12
V: TRBV5-1
J: TRBJ2-7
DNA: TGCGCCAGCAGCAAGGAGGGGTACGAGCAGTACTTC
CDR3: CASSKEGYEQYF

D: NA
size: NA
length: 15
V: TRBV5-1
J: TRBJ2-3
DNA: TGCGCCAGCAGCTTCAGGGGTGATGTGCCAGATACGCAGTATTTT
CDR3: CASSFRGDVPDTQYF

D: TRBD1
size: NA
length: 14
V: TRBV30
J: TRBJ1-6
DNA: TGTGCCTGGAGTGGGACAGGCTTTAATTCACCCCTCCACTTT
CDR3: CAWSGTGFNSPLHF

D: NA
size: NA
length: 15
V: TRBV21-1
J: TRBJ1-2
DNA: TGTGCCAGCAGCGCCAAACTCGGTGTACACTATGGCTACACCTTC
CDR3: CASSAKLGVHYGYTF

D: TRBD2
size: NA
length: 17
V: TRBV10-3
J: TRBJ2-3
DNA: TGTGCCATCAGTGAGGCGACGGGACTAGCGGGAGGTAATACGCAGTATTTT
CDR3: CAISEATGLAGGNTQYF

D: TRBD1
size: NA
length: 15
V: TRBV18
J: TRBJ2-7
DNA: TGTGCCAGCTCACCACAACGACAGGGGGCTGGGGAGCAGTACTTC
CDR3: CASSPQRQGAGEQYF

D: TRBD1
size: NA
length: 12
V: TRBV29-1
J: TRBJ2-7
DNA: TGCAGCGCCAAATCGTACAGGGGCGAGCAGTACTTC
CDR3: CSAKSYRGEQYF

D: TRBD2
size: NA
length: 15
V: TRBV7-6
J: TRBJ2-3
DNA: TGTGCCAGCAGCTCGACTAGCATAGGCACAGATACGCAGTATTTT
CDR3: CASSSTSIGTDTQYF

D: TRBD1
size: NA
length: 15
V: TRBV10-3
J: TRBJ2-3
DNA: TGTGCCATCAGTGGGACAGGAACTAGCACAGATACGCAGTATTTT
CDR3: CAISGTGTSTDTQYF

D: NA
size: NA
length: 15
V: TRBV21-1
J: TRBJ1-3
DNA: TGTGCCAGCAGCAAAGAAGGTGTCGGAGCGGACACCATATATTTT
CDR3: CASSKEGVGADTIYF

D: TRBD2
size: NA
length: 14
V: TRBV7-9
J: TRBJ2-1
DNA: TGTGCCAGCAGCTCACCGGGACTAGCGAATGAGCAGTTCTTC
CDR3: CASSSPGLANEQFF

D: TRBD2
size: NA
length: 16
V: TRBV6-6
J: TRBJ2-5
DNA: TGTGCCAGCAGTTACTTCCGGACTAGCGGGGGAGAGACCCAGTACTTC
CDR3: CASSYFRTSGGETQYF